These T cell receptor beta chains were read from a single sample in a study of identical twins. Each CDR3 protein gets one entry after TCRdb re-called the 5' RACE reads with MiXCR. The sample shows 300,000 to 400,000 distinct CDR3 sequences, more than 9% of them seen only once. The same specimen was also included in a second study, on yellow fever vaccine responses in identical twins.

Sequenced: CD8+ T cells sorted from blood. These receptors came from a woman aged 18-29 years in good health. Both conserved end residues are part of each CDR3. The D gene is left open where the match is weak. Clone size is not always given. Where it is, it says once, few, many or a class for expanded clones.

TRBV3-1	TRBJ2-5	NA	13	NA	TGTGCCAGCAGCCAAGTCGGGGTGGAGACCAAGTACTTC	CASSQVGVETKYF
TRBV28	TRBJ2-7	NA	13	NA	TGTGCCAGCAGTTTAGTTTTCAGGGACGAGCAGTACTTC	CASSLVFRDEQYF
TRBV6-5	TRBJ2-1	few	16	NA	TGTGCCAGCAGTTACTTCCGGGACGGACCTTACAATGAGCAGTTCTTC	CASSYFRDGPYNEQFF
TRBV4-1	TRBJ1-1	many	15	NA	TGCGCCAGCAGCCAAGAATCAGGGTATACCGATGAAGCTTTCTTT	CASSQESGYTDEAFF
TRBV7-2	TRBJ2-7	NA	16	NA	TGTGCCAGCAGCTTAGCACCCGGGACATATATCTACGAGCAGTACTTC	CASSLAPGTYIYEQYF
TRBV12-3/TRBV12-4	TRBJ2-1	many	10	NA	TGTGCCAGCAGTTTGGTTGAGCAGTTCTTC	CASSLVEQFF
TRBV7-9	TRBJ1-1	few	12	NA	TGTGCCAGCCTTGGGATGAACACTGAAGCTTTCTTT	CASLGMNTEAFF
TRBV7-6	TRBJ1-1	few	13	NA	TGTGCCAGCAGCTTAGAGGAGGGCACTGAAGCTTTCTTT	CASSLEEGTEAFF
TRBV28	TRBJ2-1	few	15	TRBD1	TGTGCCAGCAGCGAGGACAGGGTGGCCTACAATGAGCAGTTCTTC	CASSEDRVAYNEQFF
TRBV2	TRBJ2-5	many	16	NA	TGTGCCAGCAGTGAAGCGCTTTCGGAGGCACAAGAGACCCAGTACTTC	CASSEALSEAQETQYF
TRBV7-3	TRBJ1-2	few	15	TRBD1	TGTGCCAGCAGAGAAGGACAGGGAGGTGGGAATGGCTACACCTTC	CASREGQGGGNGYTF
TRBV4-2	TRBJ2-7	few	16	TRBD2	TGTGCCAGCAGCCAAGATGAAACTAGCGGGATCTACGAGCAGTACTTC	CASSQDETSGIYEQYF